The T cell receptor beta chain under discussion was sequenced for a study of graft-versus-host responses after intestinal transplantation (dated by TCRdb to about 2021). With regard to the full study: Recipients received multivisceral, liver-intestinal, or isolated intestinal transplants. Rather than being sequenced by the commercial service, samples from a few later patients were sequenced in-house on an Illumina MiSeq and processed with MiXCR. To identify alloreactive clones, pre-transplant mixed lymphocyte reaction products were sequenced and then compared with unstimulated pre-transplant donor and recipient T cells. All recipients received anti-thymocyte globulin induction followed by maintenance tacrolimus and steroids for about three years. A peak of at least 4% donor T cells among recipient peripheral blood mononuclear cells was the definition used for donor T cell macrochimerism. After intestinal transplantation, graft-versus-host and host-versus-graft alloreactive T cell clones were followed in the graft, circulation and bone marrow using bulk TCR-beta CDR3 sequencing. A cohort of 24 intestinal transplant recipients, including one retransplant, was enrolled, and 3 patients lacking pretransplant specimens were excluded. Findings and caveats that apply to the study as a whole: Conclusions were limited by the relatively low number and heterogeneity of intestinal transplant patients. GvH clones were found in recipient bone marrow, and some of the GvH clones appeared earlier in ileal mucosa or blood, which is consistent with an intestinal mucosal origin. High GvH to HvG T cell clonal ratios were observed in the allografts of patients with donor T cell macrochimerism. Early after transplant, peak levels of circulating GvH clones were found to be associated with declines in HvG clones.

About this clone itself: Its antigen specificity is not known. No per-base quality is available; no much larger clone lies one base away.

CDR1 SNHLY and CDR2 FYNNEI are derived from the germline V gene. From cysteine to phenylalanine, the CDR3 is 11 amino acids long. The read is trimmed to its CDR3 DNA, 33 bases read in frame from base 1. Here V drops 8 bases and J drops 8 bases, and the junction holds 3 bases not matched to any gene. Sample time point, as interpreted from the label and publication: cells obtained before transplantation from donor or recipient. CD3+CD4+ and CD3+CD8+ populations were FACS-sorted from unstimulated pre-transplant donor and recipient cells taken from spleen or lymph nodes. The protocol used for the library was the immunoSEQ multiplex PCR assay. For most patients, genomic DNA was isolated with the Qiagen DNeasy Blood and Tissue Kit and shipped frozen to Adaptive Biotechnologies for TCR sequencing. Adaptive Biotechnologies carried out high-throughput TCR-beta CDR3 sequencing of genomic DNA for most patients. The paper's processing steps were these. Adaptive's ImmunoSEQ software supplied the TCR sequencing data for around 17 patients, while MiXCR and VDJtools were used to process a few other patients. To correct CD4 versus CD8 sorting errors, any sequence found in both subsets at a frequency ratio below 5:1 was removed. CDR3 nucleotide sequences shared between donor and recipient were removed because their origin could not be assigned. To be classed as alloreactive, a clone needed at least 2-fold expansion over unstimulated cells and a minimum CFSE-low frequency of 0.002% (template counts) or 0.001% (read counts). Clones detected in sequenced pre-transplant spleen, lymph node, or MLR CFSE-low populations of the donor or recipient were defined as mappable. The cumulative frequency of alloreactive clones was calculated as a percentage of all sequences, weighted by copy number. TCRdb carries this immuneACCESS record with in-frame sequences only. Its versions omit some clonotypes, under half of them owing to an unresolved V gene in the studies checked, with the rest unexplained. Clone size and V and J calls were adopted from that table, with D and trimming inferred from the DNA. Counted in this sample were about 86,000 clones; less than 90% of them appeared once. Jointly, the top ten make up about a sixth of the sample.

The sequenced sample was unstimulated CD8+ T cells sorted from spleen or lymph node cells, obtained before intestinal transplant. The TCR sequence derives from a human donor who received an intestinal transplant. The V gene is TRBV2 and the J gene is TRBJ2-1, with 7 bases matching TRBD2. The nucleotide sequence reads TGTGCCAGCCCCCGGGGGGATGAGCAGTTCTTC. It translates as CASPRGDEQFF.